This entry concerns a single T cell receptor beta chain. The target antigen is unknown. The sample holds other DNA sequences that translate to the same CDR3. The sample is drawn from a study of shared clonotypes between healthy human individuals. Findings and limits, study-wide: The sharing of roughly 5% of naive CD4 clonotypes was seen across a handful of donors. Among the subsets, naive ones generally showed larger estimated richness than memory ones.

CD45RO-negative CD8 cells positively selected for CCR7 made up the naive population, which excluded terminally differentiated effector memory CD45RA+ cells. Germline lookup yields CDR1 MNHEY and CDR2 SMNVEV (reference sequence). V was clipped by 6 bases and J by 3 bases; unmatched bases: 4. The CDR3 extends over 14 amino acids. Using immunoSEQ multiplex PCR, the repertoire was profiled, and TCRdb retains in-frame clones only, with some absent. Among 1.5 million to 2.5 million clones, about 95% were seen once, and the ten largest hold roughly 1%. The chain employs TRBV27 and TRBJ2-7; 11 bases line up with TRBD1. The receptor comes from a man younger than 35 in good health. The sequenced material came from naive CD8+ T cells sorted from blood. Here the CDR3 DNA reads TGTGCCAGCAGCTCCGGGACAGGGGGCTACGAGCAGTACTTC. Translating gives CASSSGTGGYEQYF.